The 22 T cell receptor beta chains presented below share a single source sample, sequenced in a study of blood T cell repertoires in COVID-19. Here immunoSEQ multiplex PCR was the method, and the copy in TCRdb shows in-frame clones only, minus some. In the table there are fewer than 250,000 clones, around 82% of which are singletons. Specimen: PBMCs or T cells enriched from blood (not recorded which). Every receptor here comes from a woman aged 40 to 49 who had been exposed to COVID-19.

V usage is TRBV27 and J usage is TRBJ2-1, with D possibly TRBD1 on 6 matching bases. This CDR3 has 15 amino acids. Trimming took 2 bases from V and 2 from J, leaving 10 bases between them. Per the germline V gene, CDR1 is MNHEY and CDR2 is SMNVEV (reference sequence). Here the CDR3 reads CASSLGGGTYNEQFF. For the CDR3, the DNA is TGTGCCAGCAGTTTAGGGGGCGGAACCTACAATGAGCAGTTCTTC.

The chain is built from TRBV7-2 and TRBJ2-7, with TRBD1 matching 12 bases. After removal of 2 bases from V and 5 bases from J, the junction contained 4 bases not matched to a gene. The CDR3 extends over 15 amino acids. Germline V gene lookup returns CDR1 SGHTA and CDR2 FQGNSA. The CDR3 bases are TGTGCCAGCAGCTTAATGGGACAGGGGGCTCACGAGCAGTACTTC. Translated: CASSLMGQGAHEQYF. The full variable domain, rest sourced from reference TRBV7-2 and TRBJ2-7, is GAGVSQSPSNKVTEKGKDVELRCDPISGHTALYWYRQSLGQGLEFLIYFQGNSAPDKSGLPSDRFSAERTGGSVSTLTIQRTQQEDSAVYLCASSLMGQGAHEQYFGPGTRLTVT.

This chain links TRBV9 with TRBJ2-5; 10 nucleotides line up with TRBD2. The CDR3 is 14 amino acids. The germline gives CDR1 SGDLS, CDR2 YYNGEE. V trimming: 3 bases; J trimming: 5 bases; junction bases outside the gene matches: 4. CDR3 nucleotide sequence: TGTGCCAGCAGCGCTAGCGGGGGAGCGGAGACCCAGTACTTC. It codes for CASSASGGAETQYF.

The genes are TRBV30 and TRBJ1-2; D is uncertain. V lost 0 bases and J lost 7, with 6 bases in between. Germline V gene data show CDR1 as GTSNPN and CDR2 as SVGIG (reference sequence). The CDR3 is 11 residues long. The CDR3, as DNA: TGTGCCTGGAGTGTGCAGCGTGGCTACACCTTC. This sequence encodes CAWSVQRGYTF. Complete variable domain (other parts from reference TRBV30 and TRBJ1-2): SQTIHQWPATLVQPVGSPLSLECTVEGTSNPNLYWYRQAAGRGLQLLFYSVGIGQISSEVPQNLSASRPQDRQFILSSKKLLLSDSGFYLCAWSVQRGYTFGSGTRLTVV.

This chain links TRBV29-1 with TRBJ1-4, with 9 bases fitting TRBD1. This CDR3 has 15 amino acids. V shed 3 bases and J 4 bases; nucleotides not matched to a gene: 6. Germline-derived CDR1 and CDR2 are SQVTM and ANQGSEA. This CDR3 reads CSVDVGQGYNEKLFF. The CDR3 DNA reads TGCAGCGTTGATGTAGGACAGGGGTATAATGAAAAACTGTTTTTT.

The chain couples TRBV29-1 to TRBJ1-4, with D possibly being TRBD1 (5 bases). V was cut by 0 bases and J by 10 bases, with 18 bases left in between. Germline CDR1 is SQVTM and CDR2 is ANQGSEA. The CDR3 consists of 15 residues. The CDR3 here is CSVEDSLRVGGKLFF. The CDR3 nucleotides read TGCAGCGTTGAAGATTCTCTCAGGGTGGGGGGAAAACTGTTTTTT.

This sequence joins TRBV19 and TRBJ2-7; 9 positions match TRBD1. The CDR3 has 19 amino acids. Per germline, CDR1 LNHDA and CDR2 SQIVND (reference sequence). V lost 0 bases to trimming and J lost 6 bases; unmatched junction nucleotides: 18. The CDR3 loop reads CASSIDWSPQGASFFEQYF. Here the CDR3 DNA reads TGTGCCAGTAGTATAGATTGGTCGCCACAGGGGGCGAGCTTTTTCGAGCAGTACTTC.

The chain recombines TRBV14 with TRBJ2-5; D is unclear. Deletions cut 3 bases from V and 5 bases from J, with 13 bases between. The CDR3 spans 14 residues. CDR1 is SGHDN and CDR2 is FVKESK in the germline V gene. The DNA for the CDR3 is TGTGCCAGCAGCCATTCGCGAATGGGCGAGACCCAGTACTTC. Translating it yields CASSHSRMGETQYF.

Regarding this clone: At the DNA level, this CDR3 is encoded by other sequences in the same sample as well. V gene TRBV7-2 combines with J gene TRBJ1-1; D unresolved. Germline CDR1 reads SGHTA; CDR2 reads FQGNSA. The CDR3 consists of 15 residues. The V end was cut by 3 bases, the J end by 0 bases, with 11 bases between. The CDR3 nucleotides read TGTGCCAGCAGCTTGGCTCGTGGCATGAACACTGAAGCTTTCTTT. It encodes CASSLARGMNTEAFF.

The V and J genes are TRBV19 and TRBJ2-5; 8 bases align to TRBD1. Germline trimming cut 4 bases from V and 5 bases from J; bases unmatched to any gene: 9. Germline V gene lookup returns CDR1 LNHDA and CDR2 SQIVND (reference sequence). The CDR3 sequence is 15 residues long. DNA for the CDR3: TGTGCCAGTAGTACTACGACAGGGGTCGGGGAGACCCAGTACTTC. Translated, it gives CASSTTTGVGETQYF.

Of note for this clone: Germline and junction disagree at one end, which may indicate a read error. This sequence joins TRBV4-2 and TRBJ2-2; the D gene is possibly TRBD2 (7 bases). The germline V gene has CDR1 LGHNA and CDR2 YNFKEQ. The CDR3 covers 12 residues. In nucleotides, the CDR3 is TGTGCCAGCAGCCAAGTAGGGGGGGAACTGTTTTTT. Its protein is CASSQVGGELFF.

This rearrangement joins TRBV28 to TRBJ1-1, with a weak D call TRBD1 (6 bases). V was clipped by 4 bases and J by 3 bases, with 15 bases between them. CDR3 length equals 15 residues. From germline, CDR1 is MDHEN and CDR2 SYDVKM. In nucleotides, the CDR3 is TGTGCCAGCAGTTCCCCAGGGGTTTCGGACACTGAAGCTTTCTTT. This translates into CASSSPGVSDTEAFF. The entire variable domain, with the rest obtained from reference TRBV28 and TRBJ1-1, is as follows: DVKVTQSSRYLVKRTGEKVFLECVQDMDHENMFWYRQDPGLGLRLIYFSYDVKMKEKGDIPEGYSVSREKKERFSLILESASTNQTSMYLCASSSPGVSDTEAFFGQGTRLTVV.

The V call is TRBV18, the J call TRBJ1-1, with D perhaps TRBD1 (6 bases). This CDR3 region has 11 residues. Germline loops: CDR1 KGHSH, CDR2 LQKENI. V lost 5 bases to trimming and J lost 13 bases, with 14 bases between them. The CDR3 reads CASSEDRTDFF. The CDR3 nucleotides read TGTGCCAGCTCAGAAGACAGGACCGATTTCTTT.

V and J are TRBV6-5 and TRBJ1-1; D perhaps matches TRBD1 (6 bases). Germline V CDR1 and CDR2: MNHEY, SVGAGI. V dropped 2 bases and J dropped 5 bases, with 12 bases sitting between them. The CDR3 spans 14 residues. This CDR3 is CASSYEGGSTEAFF. Here the CDR3 DNA reads TGTGCCAGCAGTTACGAGGGGGGGTCAACTGAAGCTTTCTTT.

This rearrangement joins TRBV27 to TRBJ1-1; TRBD1 matches at 9 bases. The CDR3 covers 14 residues. The V gene's germline CDR1 is MNHEY and CDR2 SMNVEV (reference sequence). The V segment lost 5 bases and the J segment 4 bases; nucleotides outside the gene matches: 5. CDR3 bases: TGTGCCAGCAGTCCCGGGACAGGGCGCACTGAAGCTTTCTTT. This codes for CASSPGTGRTEAFF.

V usage is TRBV20-1 and J usage is TRBJ1-1; D unresolved. This CDR3 has 13 amino acids. Germline V gene lookup returns CDR1 DFQATT and CDR2 SNEGSKA (reference sequence). In DNA form, the CDR3 reads TGCACGGCTAGTACGCAGCGTAACACTGAAGCTTTCTTT. Its translation is CTASTQRNTEAFF.

The V gene is TRBV9, the J gene TRBJ1-3; D not resolved. Trimming pared 4 bases from V and 1 base from J, leaving 12 bases between. This CDR3 region has 15 residues. From germline, CDR1 is SGDLS and CDR2 YYNGEE. The chain's CDR3 is CASSKQPGSGNTIYF. The CDR3 DNA is TGTGCCAGCAGCAAACAACCGGGGTCTGGAAACACCATATATTTT.

V usage is TRBV4-2 and J usage is TRBJ2-3; D is unresolved. V was pared by 0 bases and J by 2 bases, with 6 bases between. Germline CDR1 LGHNA, CDR2 YNFKEQ. The length of the CDR3 is 14 residues. The CDR3 coding sequence is TGTGCCAGCAGCCAAGACCCAGACACAGATACGCAGTATTTT. This translates into CASSQDPDTDTQYF.

This chain uses TRBV24-1 with TRBJ1-3; D uncertain. V dropped 4 bases and J dropped 0 bases, with 9 bases sitting between them. The CDR3 is made up of 15 amino acids. Per the germline V gene, CDR1 is KGHDR and CDR2 is SFDVKD. For the CDR3, the DNA is TGTGCCACCAGTGAGAAGCCGCGCTCTGGAAACACCATATATTTT. Its protein is CATSEKPRSGNTIYF.

The CDR3 protein is CASGQQGVGEKLFF. CDR3 sequence (DNA): TGTGCTAGTGGGCAACAGGGGGTTGGTGAAAAACTGTTTTTT. The chain couples TRBV12-5 to TRBJ1-4; 8 bases align to TRBD1. This CDR3 comprises 14 residues. The junction had 7 bases not matched to a gene; V was cut back by 6 bases and J by 7 bases. Germline CDR1 is LGHNT and CDR2 is FRNRAP. The full variable domain, in which reference TRBV12-5 and TRBJ1-4 provide the parts outside the CDR3, is DARVTQTPRHKVTEMGQEVTMRCQPILGHNTVFWYRQTMMQGLELLAYFRNRAPLDDSGMPKDRFSAEMPDATLATLKIQPSEPRDSAVYFCASGQQGVGEKLFFGSGTQLSVL.

This clone was seen only a few times. The chain combines TRBV7-2 with TRBJ1-1; maybe TRBD1 (5 bases). This CDR3 comprises 13 residues. With 5 bases removed from V and 7 bases from J, the gap between germline ends came to 14 bases. Germline CDR1 and CDR2: SGHTA and FQGNSA. The CDR3 DNA follows: TGTGCCAGCAGCCACCAGACAGCCCGTGAAGCTTTCTTT. It codes for CASSHQTAREAFF. Looking up the rest from reference TRBV7-2 and TRBJ1-1 gives the full variable domain: GAGVSQSPSNKVTEKGKDVELRCDPISGHTALYWYRQSLGQGLEFLIYFQGNSAPDKSGLPSDRFSAERTGGSVSTLTIQRTQQEDSAVYLCASSHQTAREAFFGQGTRLTVV.

Notes on this clone: Other nucleotide sequences from this sample produce the same CDR3. The chain has TRBV4-3 and TRBJ2-1, with TRBD2 matching over 8 bases. Germline V gene lookup returns CDR1 LGHNA and CDR2 YSLEER. Trimming at V came to 0 bases and at J to 2 bases, leaving 3 bases not matched to a gene. This CDR3 has 16 amino acids. The CDR3 DNA reads TGCGCCAGCAGCCAAGAAGGAGCGGGGGCCTACAATGAGCAGTTCTTC. Its translation is CASSQEGAGAYNEQFF.